This T cell receptor beta chain was sequenced in a study of preoperative IRX-2 immunotherapy in early breast cancer. Treatment noted: preoperative locoregional IRX-2 cytokine immunotherapy. Preoperative locoregional IRX-2 cytokine immunotherapy was tested in the phase Ib source study. TCRdb keeps only in-frame clones here, not all; method: immunoSEQ multiplex PCR. The table records about 24,000 clones, 80% to 90% of them present only once. The receptor was isolated from a human donor with breast cancer. The sample here was tumor tissue, taken after IRX-2 immunotherapy.

The DNA for the CDR3 is TGTGCCAGCAGCGTAGGGACAGGGGGCCACACCGGGGAGCTGTTTTTT. Its translation: CASSVGTGGHTGELFF. V and J are TRBV9 and TRBJ2-2, with 11 bases matching TRBD1. The CDR3 extends over 16 amino acids. J lost 3 bases, V lost 0 bases, and 1 base had no gene match. Germline V lookup: CDR1 SGDLS, CDR2 YYNGEE.